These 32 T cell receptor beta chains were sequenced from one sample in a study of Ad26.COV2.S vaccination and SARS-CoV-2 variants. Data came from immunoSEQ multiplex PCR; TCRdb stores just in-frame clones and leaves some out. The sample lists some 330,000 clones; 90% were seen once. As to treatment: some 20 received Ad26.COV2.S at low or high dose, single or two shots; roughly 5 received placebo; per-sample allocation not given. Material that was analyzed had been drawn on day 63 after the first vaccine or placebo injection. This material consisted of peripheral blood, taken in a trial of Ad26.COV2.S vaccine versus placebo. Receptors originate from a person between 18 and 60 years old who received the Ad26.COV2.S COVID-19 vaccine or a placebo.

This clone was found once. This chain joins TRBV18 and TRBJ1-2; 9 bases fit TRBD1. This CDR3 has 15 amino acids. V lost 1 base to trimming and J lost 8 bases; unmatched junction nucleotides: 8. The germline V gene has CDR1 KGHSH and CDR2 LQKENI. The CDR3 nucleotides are TGTGCCAGCTCACCACGGGGTGACAGGGGGAGCGGCTACACCTTC. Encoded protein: CASSPRGDRGSGYTF.

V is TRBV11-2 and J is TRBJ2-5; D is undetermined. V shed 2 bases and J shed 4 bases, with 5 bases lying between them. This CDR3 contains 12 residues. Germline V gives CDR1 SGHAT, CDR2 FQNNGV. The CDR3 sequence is CASSLQRETQYF. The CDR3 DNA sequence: TGTGCCAGCAGCTTACAACGAGAGACCCAGTACTTC.

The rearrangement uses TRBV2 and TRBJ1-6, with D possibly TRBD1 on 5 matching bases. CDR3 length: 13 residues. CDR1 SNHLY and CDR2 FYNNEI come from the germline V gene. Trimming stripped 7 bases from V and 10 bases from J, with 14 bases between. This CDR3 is CASKASGLSPLHF. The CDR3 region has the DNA TGTGCCAGCAAGGCGTCAGGGCTATCACCCCTCCACTTT. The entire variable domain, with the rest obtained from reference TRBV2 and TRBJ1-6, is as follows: EPEVTQTPSHQVTQMGQEVILRCVPISNHLYFYWYRQILGQKVEFLVSFYNNEISEKSEIFDDQFSVERPDGSNFTLKIRSTKLEDSAMYFCASKASGLSPLHFGNGTRLTVT.

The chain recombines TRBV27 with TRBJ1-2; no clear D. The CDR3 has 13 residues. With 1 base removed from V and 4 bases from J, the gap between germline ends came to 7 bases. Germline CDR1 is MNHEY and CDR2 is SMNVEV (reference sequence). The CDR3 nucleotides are TGTGCCAGCAGTTTATACCCGGGCTATGGCTACACCTTC. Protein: CASSLYPGYGYTF.

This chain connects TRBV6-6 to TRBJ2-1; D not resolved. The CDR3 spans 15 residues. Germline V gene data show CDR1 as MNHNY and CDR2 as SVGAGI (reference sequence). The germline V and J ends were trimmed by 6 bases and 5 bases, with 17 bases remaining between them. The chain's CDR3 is CASSHLVTENNEQFF. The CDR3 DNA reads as TGTGCCAGCAGCCACTTAGTGACGGAGAACAATGAGCAGTTCTTC.

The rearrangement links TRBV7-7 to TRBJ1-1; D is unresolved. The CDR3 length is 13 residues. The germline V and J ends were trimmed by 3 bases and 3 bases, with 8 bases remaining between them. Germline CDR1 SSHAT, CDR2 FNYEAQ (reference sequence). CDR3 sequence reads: CASSLRSDTEAFF. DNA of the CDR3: TGTGCCAGCAGCTTGAGGAGCGACACTGAAGCTTTCTTT.

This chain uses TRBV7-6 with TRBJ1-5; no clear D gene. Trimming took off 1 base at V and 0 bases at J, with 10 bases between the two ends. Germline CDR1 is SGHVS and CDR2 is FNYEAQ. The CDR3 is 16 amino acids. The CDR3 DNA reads TGTGCCAGCAGCTTAGAGGCAAACCCTAGCAATCAGCCCCAGCATTTT. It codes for CASSLEANPSNQPQHF.

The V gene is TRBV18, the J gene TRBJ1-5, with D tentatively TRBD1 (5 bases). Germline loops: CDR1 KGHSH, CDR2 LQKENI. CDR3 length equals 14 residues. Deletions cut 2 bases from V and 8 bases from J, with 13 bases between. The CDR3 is CASSPSGVGEPQHF. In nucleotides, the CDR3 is TGTGCCAGCTCACCATCGGGGGTGGGAGAGCCCCAGCATTTT.

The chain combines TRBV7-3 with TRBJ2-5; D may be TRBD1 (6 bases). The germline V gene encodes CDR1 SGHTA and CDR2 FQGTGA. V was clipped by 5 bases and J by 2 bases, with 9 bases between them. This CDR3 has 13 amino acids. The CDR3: CASSRGQQETQYF. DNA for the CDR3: TGTGCCAGCAGCCGCGGACAGCAAGAGACCCAGTACTTC. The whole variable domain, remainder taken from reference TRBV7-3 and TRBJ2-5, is GAGVSQTPSNKVTEKGKYVELRCDPISGHTALYWYRQSLGQGPEFLIYFQGTGAADDSGLPNDRFFAVRPEGSVSTLKIQRTERGDSAVYLCASSRGQQETQYFGPGTRLLVL.

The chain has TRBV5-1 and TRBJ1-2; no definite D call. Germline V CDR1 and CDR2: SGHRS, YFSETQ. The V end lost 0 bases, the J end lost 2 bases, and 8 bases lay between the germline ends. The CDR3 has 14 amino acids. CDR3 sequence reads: CASSLGGINYGYTF. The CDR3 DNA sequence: TGCGCCAGCAGCTTGGGGGGTATAAACTATGGCTACACCTTC.

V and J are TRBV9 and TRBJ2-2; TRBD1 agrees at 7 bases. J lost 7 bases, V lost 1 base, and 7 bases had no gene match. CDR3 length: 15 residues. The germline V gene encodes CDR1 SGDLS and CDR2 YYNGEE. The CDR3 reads CASSVKGAAGGELFF. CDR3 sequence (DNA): TGTGCCAGCAGCGTAAAGGGGGCAGCTGGCGGGGAGCTGTTTTTT.

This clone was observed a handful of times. The CDR3 DNA reads as TGTGCCAGTAGTATAATGGCTAGCGGGGCCACAGATACGCAGTATTTT. It yields the protein CASSIMASGATDTQYF. The chain links TRBV19 to TRBJ2-3; 9 nucleotides match TRBD2. The V segment lost 2 bases and the J segment 2 bases; nucleotides outside the gene matches: 5. Germline CDR1 is LNHDA and CDR2 is SQIVND (reference sequence). CDR3 size: 16 residues.

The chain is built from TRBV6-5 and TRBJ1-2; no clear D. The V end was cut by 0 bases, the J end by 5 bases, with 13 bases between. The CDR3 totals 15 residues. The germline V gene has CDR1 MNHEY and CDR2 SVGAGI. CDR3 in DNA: TGTGCCAGCAGTTACTCTATCGGCAGTGGGTATGGCTACACCTTC. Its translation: CASSYSIGSGYGYTF.

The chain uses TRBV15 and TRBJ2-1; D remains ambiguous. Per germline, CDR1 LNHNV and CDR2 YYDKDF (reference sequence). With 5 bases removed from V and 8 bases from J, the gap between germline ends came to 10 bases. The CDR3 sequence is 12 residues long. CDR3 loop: CATSHLVDEQFF. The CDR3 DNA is TGTGCCACCAGCCATCTGGTCGATGAGCAGTTCTTC. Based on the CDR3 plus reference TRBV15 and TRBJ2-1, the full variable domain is DAMVIQNPRYQVTQFGKPVTLSCSQTLNHNVMYWYQQKSSQAPKLLFHYYDKDFNNEADTPDNFQSRRPNTSFCFLDIRSPGLGDTAMYLCATSHLVDEQFFGPGTRLTVL.

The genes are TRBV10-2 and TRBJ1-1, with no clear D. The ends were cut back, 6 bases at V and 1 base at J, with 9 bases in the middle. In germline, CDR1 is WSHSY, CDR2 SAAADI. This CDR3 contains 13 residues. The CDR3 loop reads CASSQWGNTEAFF. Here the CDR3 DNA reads TGCGCCAGCAGCCAGTGGGGGAACACTGAAGCTTTCTTT.

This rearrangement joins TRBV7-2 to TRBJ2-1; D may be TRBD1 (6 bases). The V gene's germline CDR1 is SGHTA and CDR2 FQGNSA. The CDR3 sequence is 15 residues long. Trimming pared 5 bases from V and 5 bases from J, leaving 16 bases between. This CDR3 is CASSQTQGYHNEQFF. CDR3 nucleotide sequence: TGTGCCAGCAGCCAAACACAGGGATACCACAATGAGCAGTTCTTC.

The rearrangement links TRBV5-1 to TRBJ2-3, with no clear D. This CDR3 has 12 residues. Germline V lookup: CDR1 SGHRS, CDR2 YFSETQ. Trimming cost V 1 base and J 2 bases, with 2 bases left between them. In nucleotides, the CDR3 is TGCGCCAGCAGCTTGCTCACAGATACGCAGTATTTT. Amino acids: CASSLLTDTQYF.

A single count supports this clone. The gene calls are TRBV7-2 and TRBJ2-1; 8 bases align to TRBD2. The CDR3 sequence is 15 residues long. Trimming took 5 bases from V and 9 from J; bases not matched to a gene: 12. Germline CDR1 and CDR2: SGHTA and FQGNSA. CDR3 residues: CASSVTSGLSGEQFF. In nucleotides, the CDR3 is TGTGCCAGCAGCGTAACTAGCGGCTTGAGTGGTGAGCAGTTCTTC.

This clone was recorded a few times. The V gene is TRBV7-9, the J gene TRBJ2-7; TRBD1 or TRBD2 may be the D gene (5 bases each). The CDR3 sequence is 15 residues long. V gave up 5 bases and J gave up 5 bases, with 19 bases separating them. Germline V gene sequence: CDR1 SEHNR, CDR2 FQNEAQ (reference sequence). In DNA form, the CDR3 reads TGTGCCAGCAGCGCACCGGGACCACCCGAGGACGAGCAGTACTTC. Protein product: CASSAPGPPEDEQYF.

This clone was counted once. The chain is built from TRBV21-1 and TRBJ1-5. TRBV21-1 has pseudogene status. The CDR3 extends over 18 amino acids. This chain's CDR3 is CASSKEGGTVDSNQPQHF. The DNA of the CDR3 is TGTGCCAGCAGCAAAGAGGGAGGGACAGTGGATAGCAATCAGCCCCAGCATTTT.

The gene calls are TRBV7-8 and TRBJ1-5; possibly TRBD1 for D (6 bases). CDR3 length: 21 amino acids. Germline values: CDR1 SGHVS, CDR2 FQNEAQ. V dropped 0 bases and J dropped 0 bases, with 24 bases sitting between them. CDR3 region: CASSLAIWTVKQPYSNQPQHF. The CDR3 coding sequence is TGTGCCAGCAGCTTAGCAATATGGACAGTTAAGCAACCTTATAGCAATCAGCCCCAGCATTTT.

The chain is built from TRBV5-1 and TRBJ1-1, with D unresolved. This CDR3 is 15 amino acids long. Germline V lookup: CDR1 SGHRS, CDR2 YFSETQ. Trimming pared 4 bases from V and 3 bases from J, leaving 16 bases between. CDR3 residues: CASSQEGITDTEAFF. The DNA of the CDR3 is TGCGCCAGCAGCCAAGAAGGGATTACGGACACTGAAGCTTTCTTT.

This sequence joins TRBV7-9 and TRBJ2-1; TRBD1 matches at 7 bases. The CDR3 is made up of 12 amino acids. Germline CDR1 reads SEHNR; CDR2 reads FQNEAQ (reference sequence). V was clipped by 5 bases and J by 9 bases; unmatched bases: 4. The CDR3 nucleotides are TGTGCCAGCAGCCCTACAGGGGTTGAGCAGTTCTTC. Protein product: CASSPTGVEQFF.

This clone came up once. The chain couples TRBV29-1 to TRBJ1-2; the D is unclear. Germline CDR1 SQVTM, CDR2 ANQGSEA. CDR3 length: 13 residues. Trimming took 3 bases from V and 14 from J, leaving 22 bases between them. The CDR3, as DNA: TGCAGCGTTGATATCCCGGGCACTACCCTCTTTACCTTC. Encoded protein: CSVDIPGTTLFTF.

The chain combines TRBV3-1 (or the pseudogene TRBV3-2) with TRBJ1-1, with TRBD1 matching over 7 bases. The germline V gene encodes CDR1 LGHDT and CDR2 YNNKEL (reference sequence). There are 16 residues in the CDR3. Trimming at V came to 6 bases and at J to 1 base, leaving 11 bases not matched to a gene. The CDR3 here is CASRQSSWTGNTEAFF. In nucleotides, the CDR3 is TGTGCCAGCAGACAGAGCTCCTGGACAGGGAACACTGAAGCTTTCTTT.

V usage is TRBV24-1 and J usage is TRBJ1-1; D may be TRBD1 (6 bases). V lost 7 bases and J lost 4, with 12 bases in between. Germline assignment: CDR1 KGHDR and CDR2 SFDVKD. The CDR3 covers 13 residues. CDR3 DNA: TGTGCCACCAGGGACGGGGACACCACTGAAGCTTTCTTT. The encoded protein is CATRDGDTTEAFF.

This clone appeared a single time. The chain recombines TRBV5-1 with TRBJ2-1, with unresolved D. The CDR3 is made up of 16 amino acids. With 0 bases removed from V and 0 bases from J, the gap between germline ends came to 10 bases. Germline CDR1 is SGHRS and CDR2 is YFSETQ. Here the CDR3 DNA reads TGCGCCAGCAGCTTGGGGGCGTGGGACTCCTACAATGAGCAGTTCTTC. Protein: CASSLGAWDSYNEQFF.

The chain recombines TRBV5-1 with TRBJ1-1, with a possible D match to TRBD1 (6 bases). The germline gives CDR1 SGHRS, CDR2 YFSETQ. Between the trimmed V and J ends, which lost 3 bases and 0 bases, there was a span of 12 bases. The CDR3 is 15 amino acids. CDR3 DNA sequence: TGCGCCAGCAGCTCCTATACAGGGATGAACACTGAAGCTTTCTTT. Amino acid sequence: CASSSYTGMNTEAFF.

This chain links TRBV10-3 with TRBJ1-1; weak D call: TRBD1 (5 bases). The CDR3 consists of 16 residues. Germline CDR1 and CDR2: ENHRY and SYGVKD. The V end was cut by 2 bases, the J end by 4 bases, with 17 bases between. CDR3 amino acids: CAISEASRAKGTEAFF. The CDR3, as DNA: TGTGCCATCAGTGAGGCCTCCAGGGCTAAGGGCACTGAAGCTTTCTTT.

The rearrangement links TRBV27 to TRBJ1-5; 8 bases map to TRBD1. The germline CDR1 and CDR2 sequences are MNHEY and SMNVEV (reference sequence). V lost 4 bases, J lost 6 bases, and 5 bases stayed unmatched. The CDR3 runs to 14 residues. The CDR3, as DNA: TGTGCCAGCAGTTCGACAGGGGTTGGTCAGCCCCAGCATTTT. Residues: CASSSTGVGQPQHF.

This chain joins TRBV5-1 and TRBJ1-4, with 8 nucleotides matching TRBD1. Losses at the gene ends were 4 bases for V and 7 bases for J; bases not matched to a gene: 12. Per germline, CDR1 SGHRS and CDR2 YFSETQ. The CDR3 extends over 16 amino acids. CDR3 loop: CASSAGTGERGEKLFF. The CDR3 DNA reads TGCGCCAGCAGCGCCGGGACAGGCGAAAGGGGTGAAAAACTGTTTTTT.

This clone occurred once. Here the CDR3 DNA reads TGTGCCAGCTTTCAGACGGGAAACACCATATATTTT. Translating it yields CASFQTGNTIYF. This rearrangement joins TRBV28 to TRBJ1-3; no clear D gene. The CDR3 spans 12 residues. Deletions cut 8 bases from V and 4 bases from J, with 9 bases between. Germline values: CDR1 MDHEN, CDR2 SYDVKM. The full variable domain, in which reference TRBV28 and TRBJ1-3 provide the parts outside the CDR3, is DVKVTQSSRYLVKRTGEKVFLECVQDMDHENMFWYRQDPGLGLRLIYFSYDVKMKEKGDIPEGYSVSREKKERFSLILESASTNQTSMYLCASFQTGNTIYFGEGSWLTVV.